The clone carrying this T cell receptor (beta chain) has just a few counts. The data belong to a study of T-cell reconstitution after alpha-beta-depleted transplantation in children. Unique molecular identifiers were incorporated into the prepared TCRbeta library. From the PCR reads, TCRdb called clonotypes with MiXCR, one entry per CDR3 protein. The table has hundreds of thousands of distinct CDR3 sequences, roughly 15% seen once. From germline, CDR1 is SEHNR and CDR2 FQNEAQ (reference sequence). V was trimmed by 5 bases and J by 1 base, leaving 15 bases between them. The CDR3 runs 16 residues. The material was PBMCs from the stem cell graft donor, obtained from the stem cell graft. The rearrangement uses TRBV7-9 and TRBJ2-4; TRBD2 might be the D (6 bases). The TCR comes from a human donor who donated a stem cell graft to a child with acute myeloid leukemia. CDR3 in amino acids: CASSAGPSAAKNIQYF. Here the CDR3 DNA reads TGTGCCAGCAGCGCGGGACCGTCGGCTGCCAAAAACATTCAGTACTTC.